These T cell receptor beta chains were read from a single sample in a study of shared clonotypes between healthy human individuals. The assay was immunoSEQ multiplex PCR, and TCRdb's table has in-frame clones only and misses some. Counted here are about 2.3 million clones, about nine tenths occurring once; the ten biggest clones make up approximately 0.4%. Sample: naive CD4+ T cells from PBMCs. Source of these receptors: a man aged 18-30 years in good health. Some clones in this sample may be carry-over from other donors' samples. CDR3s include the opening cysteine and the closing phenylalanine or tryptophan. D genes are given only for firm matches. The size of a clone is reported for some rows only, either as once, few or many, or as a class for expanded clones.

J: TRBJ1-2
D: TRBD1
V: TRBV27
length: 16
size: .
DNA: TGTGCCAGCGGGAATAATGGACAGGGGGTTCTCTATGGCTACACCTTC
CDR3: CASGNNGQGVLYGYTF

J: TRBJ2-2
D: .
V: TRBV11-3
length: 16
size: .
DNA: TGTGCCAGCAGCTTAAGGAGTACAGGGTCCACCGGGGAGCTGTTTTTT
CDR3: CASSLRSTGSTGELFF

J: TRBJ2-3
D: .
V: TRBV11-3
length: 13
size: .
DNA: TGTGCCAGCAGCCCCGGGACCCCGAATACGCAGTATTTT
CDR3: CASSPGTPNTQYF

J: TRBJ2-6
D: .
V: TRBV7-3
length: 14
size: .
DNA: TGTGCCAGCAGCCCCGGGGCCGGGGCCAACGTCCTGACTTTC
CDR3: CASSPGAGANVLTF

J: TRBJ2-7
D: .
V: TRBV9
length: 18
size: .
DNA: TGTGCCAGCAGCGTAGGCCCCTTGGGCTCCAAGGGGTCCTACGAGCAGTACTTC
CDR3: CASSVGPLGSKGSYEQYF

J: TRBJ2-7
D: .
V: TRBV7-3
length: 14
size: few
DNA: TGTGCCAGCAGCTTAACTGGCCGGGATGACGAGCAGTACTTC
CDR3: CASSLTGRDDEQYF

J: TRBJ2-7
D: TRBD1
V: TRBV11-2
length: 15
size: .
DNA: TGTGCCAGCAGCACCCGGACAGGAAGCTCCTACGAGCAGTACTTC
CDR3: CASSTRTGSSYEQYF

J: TRBJ1-2
D: .
V: TRBV30
length: 11
size: .
DNA: TGTGCCTGGGGGACGTCAAGAGGCTACACCTTC
CDR3: CAWGTSRGYTF

J: TRBJ2-5
D: .
V: TRBV27
length: 12
size: .
DNA: TGTGCCAGCAGCCCCTTTGGCGAGACCCAGTACTTC
CDR3: CASSPFGETQYF

J: TRBJ1-5
D: .
V: TRBV9
length: 13
size: .
DNA: TGTGCCAGCAGCGGTGATTTAGGTCAGCCCCAGCATTTT
CDR3: CASSGDLGQPQHF